This is a list of T cell receptor beta chains from one sample in a study of T cells after somatic rescue of genetic block. Profiled with immunoSEQ multiplex PCR; TCRdb holds only in-frame clones, not every one. The repertoire holds around 100,000 clones, with 90% to 95% as singletons. Sample: peripheral blood mononuclear cells (PBMCs). The receptor set was obtained from a woman aged 18-29 years. Both conserved end residues are part of each CDR3. The order of the fields is J gene, clone size, D gene, V gene, CDR3 protein, CDR3 DNA. A D gene is named only where the DNA matches it firmly. Clone size is given for some rows only: seen once, a few or many times, or a class if the clone is expanded.

j_call: TRBJ1-1; clone_size: .; d_call: .; v_call: TRBV11-2; cdr3_aa: CASSLVLVRDTEAFF; cdr3_nt: TGTGCCAGCAGCTTAGTTCTGGTCCGGGACACTGAAGCTTTCTTT
j_call: TRBJ1-1; clone_size: .; d_call: .; v_call: TRBV6-6; cdr3_aa: CASSYTVGNTEAFF; cdr3_nt: TGTGCCAGCAGTTACACGGTTGGGAACACTGAAGCTTTCTTT
j_call: TRBJ1-2; clone_size: few; d_call: .; v_call: TRBV7-2; cdr3_aa: CASSLERRANYGYTF; cdr3_nt: TGTGCCAGCAGCTTAGAGCGGAGAGCTAACTATGGCTACACCTTC
j_call: TRBJ2-2; clone_size: .; d_call: .; v_call: TRBV27; cdr3_aa: CASSLNRPSIFANTGELFF; cdr3_nt: TGTGCCAGCAGTTTAAATAGACCCTCAATTTTCGCGAACACCGGGGAGCTGTTTTTT
j_call: TRBJ1-5; clone_size: .; d_call: TRBD1; v_call: TRBV2; cdr3_aa: CASSFGQGRQPQHF; cdr3_nt: TGTGCCAGCAGTTTCGGACAGGGAAGGCAGCCCCAGCATTTT
j_call: TRBJ2-1; clone_size: .; d_call: TRBD2; v_call: TRBV6-5; cdr3_aa: CASSPMVAGDNEQFF; cdr3_nt: TGTGCCAGCAGCCCCATGGTAGCGGGGGACAATGAGCAGTTCTTC
j_call: TRBJ1-1; clone_size: .; d_call: TRBD1; v_call: TRBV4-2; cdr3_aa: CASSQGDRAGGTEAFF; cdr3_nt: TGTGCCAGCAGCCAAGGGGACAGGGCTGGGGGCACTGAAGCTTTCTTT
j_call: TRBJ2-2; clone_size: .; d_call: TRBD2; v_call: TRBV10-3; cdr3_aa: CAIVGGGGKTGELFF; cdr3_nt: TGTGCCATCGTGGGTGGCGGGGGGAAAACCGGGGAGCTGTTTTTT
j_call: TRBJ2-2; clone_size: .; d_call: TRBD2; v_call: TRBV7-6; cdr3_aa: CASSLELAGGPYTGELFF; cdr3_nt: TGTGCCAGCAGCTTAGAGCTAGCGGGGGGGCCGTACACCGGGGAGCTGTTTTTT
j_call: TRBJ1-1; clone_size: .; d_call: .; v_call: TRBV6-5; cdr3_aa: CASSPGTSMDVAFF; cdr3_nt: TGTGCCAGCAGCCCCGGGACCTCCATGGATGTAGCTTTCTTT
j_call: TRBJ2-6; clone_size: .; d_call: TRBD1; v_call: TRBV4-3; cdr3_aa: CASSSRTGDSGANVLTF; cdr3_nt: TGCGCCAGCAGCTCCCGGACAGGGGACTCTGGGGCCAACGTCCTGACTTTC
j_call: TRBJ1-5; clone_size: once; d_call: .; v_call: TRBV28; cdr3_aa: CASGGPNQPQHF; cdr3_nt: TGTGCCAGCGGGGGGCCCAATCAGCCCCAGCATTTT
j_call: TRBJ1-2; clone_size: once; d_call: .; v_call: TRBV9; cdr3_aa: CASSVEAERAGYTF; cdr3_nt: TGTGCCAGCAGCGTAGAGGCGGAGAGGGCTGGCTACACCTTC
j_call: TRBJ1-3; clone_size: .; d_call: .; v_call: TRBV30; cdr3_aa: CAWAAGRYSGNTIYF; cdr3_nt: TGTGCCTGGGCCGCAGGACGGTACTCTGGAAACACCATATATTTT
j_call: TRBJ1-5; clone_size: .; d_call: TRBD1; v_call: TRBV6-5; cdr3_aa: CASSGGQDSNQPQHF; cdr3_nt: TGTGCCAGCAGTGGGGGACAGGATAGCAATCAGCCCCAGCATTTT
j_call: TRBJ1-4; clone_size: .; d_call: .; v_call: TRBV27; cdr3_aa: CASSYAGDYEKLFF; cdr3_nt: TGTGCCAGCAGTTATGCGGGAGACTATGAAAAACTGTTTTTT
j_call: TRBJ2-7; clone_size: .; d_call: .; v_call: TRBV12-5; cdr3_aa: CASGISWDKVYF; cdr3_nt: TGTGCTAGTGGTATAAGTTGGGACAAGGTATACTTC
j_call: TRBJ2-1; clone_size: .; d_call: .; v_call: TRBV7-2; cdr3_aa: CASSNTGGLSNEQFF; cdr3_nt: TGTGCCAGCAGCAACACGGGCGGCCTGAGCAATGAGCAGTTCTTC
j_call: TRBJ1-5; clone_size: .; d_call: TRBD1; v_call: TRBV19; cdr3_aa: CASSLRTGGVGQPQHF; cdr3_nt: TGTGCCAGTAGTCTCAGGACAGGGGGCGTCGGTCAGCCCCAGCATTTT
j_call: TRBJ2-1; clone_size: .; d_call: .; v_call: TRBV4-1; cdr3_aa: CASSQQLGTAYNEQFF; cdr3_nt: TGCGCCAGCAGCCAACAATTGGGGACGGCATACAATGAGCAGTTCTTC
j_call: TRBJ2-7; clone_size: .; d_call: .; v_call: TRBV7-9; cdr3_aa: CASSLVEGLDEQYF; cdr3_nt: TGTGCCAGCAGCTTAGTAGAAGGGCTCGACGAGCAGTACTTC
j_call: TRBJ2-7; clone_size: .; d_call: .; v_call: TRBV7-2; cdr3_aa: CASSLGGQAAYEQYF; cdr3_nt: TGTGCCAGCAGCTTGGGGGGGCAGGCCGCCTACGAGCAGTACTTC
j_call: TRBJ1-5; clone_size: .; d_call: .; v_call: TRBV7-9; cdr3_aa: CASTKGDQPQHF; cdr3_nt: TGTGCCAGCACCAAGGGCGATCAGCCCCAGCATTTT
j_call: TRBJ2-7; clone_size: .; d_call: .; v_call: TRBV6-1; cdr3_aa: CASSDQETYEQYF; cdr3_nt: TGTGCCAGCAGTGACCAGGAAACCTACGAGCAGTACTTC
j_call: TRBJ2-4; clone_size: once; d_call: .; v_call: TRBV25-1; cdr3_aa: CASSETGEGGNIQYF; cdr3_nt: TGTGCCAGCAGTGAGACAGGGGAGGGGGGAAACATTCAGTACTTC
j_call: TRBJ1-2; clone_size: .; d_call: TRBD1; v_call: TRBV7-2; cdr3_aa: CASSLAPGQGSDGYTF; cdr3_nt: TGTGCCAGCAGCTTAGCCCCGGGACAGGGGTCGGATGGCTACACCTTC
j_call: TRBJ1-1; clone_size: few; d_call: .; v_call: TRBV18; cdr3_aa: CASSPLGRDTEAFF; cdr3_nt: TGTGCCAGCTCGCCTTTGGGCAGGGACACTGAAGCTTTCTTT
j_call: TRBJ2-2; clone_size: .; d_call: TRBD1; v_call: TRBV10-3; cdr3_aa: CAIKPGTGVTGELFF; cdr3_nt: TGTGCCATCAAACCCGGGACAGGGGTCACCGGGGAGCTGTTTTTT
j_call: TRBJ1-5; clone_size: .; d_call: .; v_call: TRBV30; cdr3_aa: CAWRPQGPNQPQHF; cdr3_nt: TGTGCCTGGAGGCCCCAGGGGCCCAATCAGCCCCAGCATTTT
j_call: TRBJ1-3; clone_size: .; d_call: TRBD1; v_call: TRBV6-5; cdr3_aa: CASSFNGRGPGNTIYF; cdr3_nt: TGTGCCAGCAGTTTCAACGGCAGGGGGCCTGGAAACACCATATATTTT
j_call: TRBJ1-2; clone_size: .; d_call: TRBD1; v_call: TRBV5-6; cdr3_aa: CASSFSGTGNRWGYTF; cdr3_nt: TGTGCCAGCAGCTTTTCCGGGACAGGGAACAGGTGGGGCTACACCTTC
j_call: TRBJ2-3; clone_size: .; d_call: .; v_call: TRBV9; cdr3_aa: CASSVDADTQYF; cdr3_nt: TGTGCCAGCAGCGTGGACGCAGATACGCAGTATTTT
j_call: TRBJ1-5; clone_size: .; d_call: .; v_call: TRBV19; cdr3_aa: CASSIEGKNQPQHF; cdr3_nt: TGTGCCAGTAGTATAGAGGGGAAGAATCAGCCCCAGCATTTT
j_call: TRBJ1-2; clone_size: once; d_call: TRBD1; v_call: TRBV12-5; cdr3_aa: CASGAPPHRGNYGYTF; cdr3_nt: TGTGCTAGTGGGGCCCCCCCCCACAGGGGGAACTATGGCTACACCTTC
j_call: TRBJ2-1; clone_size: .; d_call: .; v_call: TRBV5-1; cdr3_aa: CASSLGGGLSSYNEQFF; cdr3_nt: TGCGCCAGCAGCTTGGGTGGGGGTCTCAGCTCCTACAATGAGCAGTTCTTC
j_call: TRBJ1-3; clone_size: .; d_call: .; v_call: TRBV15; cdr3_aa: CATSRAGTINTIYF; cdr3_nt: TGTGCCACCAGCAGAGCAGGGACCATAAACACCATATATTTT
j_call: TRBJ2-3; clone_size: .; d_call: .; v_call: TRBV27; cdr3_aa: CASSLRSADTQYF; cdr3_nt: TGTGCCAGCAGTTTAAGGAGCGCAGATACGCAGTATTTT
j_call: TRBJ2-7; clone_size: few; d_call: .; v_call: TRBV5-1; cdr3_aa: CASSLGREPYEQYF; cdr3_nt: TGCGCCAGCAGCTTAGGCAGGGAACCCTACGAGCAGTACTTC
j_call: TRBJ1-1; clone_size: .; d_call: .; v_call: TRBV5-4; cdr3_aa: CASSRIFGTPTLKTEAFF; cdr3_nt: TGTGCCAGCAGCCGGATATTTGGGACTCCTACTCTTAAAACTGAAGCTTTCTTT
j_call: TRBJ2-2; clone_size: .; d_call: .; v_call: TRBV10-1; cdr3_aa: CAAPDSHLRDANTGELFF; cdr3_nt: TGCGCCGCCCCGGACAGCCACCTCCGGGACGCGAACACCGGGGAGCTGTTTTTT
j_call: TRBJ1-3; clone_size: few; d_call: .; v_call: TRBV30; cdr3_aa: CALRSGGNTIYF; cdr3_nt: TGTGCCTTGAGGTCGGGGGGAAACACCATATATTTT
j_call: TRBJ1-4; clone_size: .; d_call: .; v_call: TRBV7-8; cdr3_aa: CASSSQPGVEKLFF; cdr3_nt: TGTGCCAGCAGCTCCCAGCCCGGGGTCGAAAAACTGTTTTTT
j_call: TRBJ1-2; clone_size: .; d_call: TRBD1; v_call: TRBV6-5; cdr3_aa: CASSIIQGDGYTF; cdr3_nt: TGTGCCAGCAGTATCATACAGGGGGATGGCTACACCTTC
j_call: TRBJ2-1; clone_size: .; d_call: TRBD2; v_call: TRBV11-3; cdr3_aa: CASSPASGGAYNEQFF; cdr3_nt: TGTGCCAGCAGTCCTGCTAGCGGGGGGGCCTACAATGAGCAGTTCTTC
j_call: TRBJ1-6; clone_size: .; d_call: .; v_call: TRBV4-2; cdr3_aa: CASSRTDSPLHF; cdr3_nt: TGTGCCAGCAGCCGAACCGATTCACCCCTCCACTTT
j_call: TRBJ2-7; clone_size: .; d_call: .; v_call: TRBV14; cdr3_aa: CASSQDSRFSYEQYF; cdr3_nt: TGTGCCAGCAGCCAAGACAGTCGTTTTTCCTACGAGCAGTACTTC
j_call: TRBJ1-3; clone_size: .; d_call: TRBD1; v_call: TRBV5-6; cdr3_aa: CASSPRQGGNTIYF; cdr3_nt: TGTGCCAGCAGCCCCCGACAGGGTGGAAACACCATATATTTT
j_call: TRBJ2-5; clone_size: .; d_call: .; v_call: TRBV20-1; cdr3_aa: CSARQETQYF; cdr3_nt: TGCAGTGCGCGGCAAGAGACCCAGTACTTC
j_call: TRBJ1-2; clone_size: .; d_call: TRBD1; v_call: TRBV4-2; cdr3_aa: CASSQASGTGGLDGYTF; cdr3_nt: TGTGCCAGCAGCCAAGCCTCCGGGACAGGGGGCTTGGATGGCTACACCTTC
j_call: TRBJ1-1; clone_size: .; d_call: .; v_call: TRBV20-1; cdr3_aa: CSAGQLTEAFF; cdr3_nt: TGCAGTGCTGGACAGTTGACTGAAGCTTTCTTT
j_call: TRBJ2-7; clone_size: once; d_call: TRBD1; v_call: TRBV4-3; cdr3_aa: CASSQGRDSAWGEQYF; cdr3_nt: TGCGCCAGCAGCCAAGGACGGGACAGCGCCTGGGGCGAGCAGTACTTC
j_call: TRBJ1-2; clone_size: .; d_call: .; v_call: TRBV5-4; cdr3_aa: CASSADRYYTF; cdr3_nt: TGTGCCAGCAGCGCGGACAGATACTACACCTTC
j_call: TRBJ1-1; clone_size: .; d_call: .; v_call: TRBV5-1; cdr3_aa: CASSLGEYENTEAFF; cdr3_nt: TGCGCCAGCAGCTTGGGGGAGTATGAAAACACTGAAGCTTTCTTT
j_call: TRBJ2-2; clone_size: .; d_call: .; v_call: TRBV9; cdr3_aa: CASSDRAGNTGELFF; cdr3_nt: TGTGCCAGCAGCGATAGGGCAGGGAACACCGGGGAGCTGTTTTTT
j_call: TRBJ1-1; clone_size: .; d_call: .; v_call: TRBV28; cdr3_aa: CASSPERWVPEAFF; cdr3_nt: TGTGCCAGCAGTCCCGAGCGGTGGGTCCCTGAAGCTTTCTTT